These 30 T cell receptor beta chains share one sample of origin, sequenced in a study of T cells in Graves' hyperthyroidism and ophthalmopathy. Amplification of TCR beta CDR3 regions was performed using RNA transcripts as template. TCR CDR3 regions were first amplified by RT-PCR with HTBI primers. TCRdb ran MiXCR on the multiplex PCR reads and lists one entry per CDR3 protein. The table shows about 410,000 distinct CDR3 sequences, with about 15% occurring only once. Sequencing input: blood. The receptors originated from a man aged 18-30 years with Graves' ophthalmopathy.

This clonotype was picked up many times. This CDR3 is CASSPSGRHEQYF. DNA of the CDR3: TGTGCCAGCAGTCCCAGCGGGAGGCACGAGCAGTACTTC. The rearrangement uses TRBV28 and TRBJ2-7; 9 bases fit TRBD2. CDR3 length: 13 amino acids. Trimming removed 5 bases from V and 5 bases from J; junction bases left unmatched: 4. Germline lookup yields CDR1 MDHEN and CDR2 SYDVKM.

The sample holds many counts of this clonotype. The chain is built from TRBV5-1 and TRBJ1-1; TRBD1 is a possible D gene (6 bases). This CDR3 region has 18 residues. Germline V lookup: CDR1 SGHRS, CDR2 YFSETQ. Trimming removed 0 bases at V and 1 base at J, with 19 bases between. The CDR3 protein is CASSLAGGAGMANTEAFF. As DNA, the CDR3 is TGCGCCAGCAGCTTGGCCGGGGGGGCGGGGATGGCGAACACTGAAGCTTTCTTT.

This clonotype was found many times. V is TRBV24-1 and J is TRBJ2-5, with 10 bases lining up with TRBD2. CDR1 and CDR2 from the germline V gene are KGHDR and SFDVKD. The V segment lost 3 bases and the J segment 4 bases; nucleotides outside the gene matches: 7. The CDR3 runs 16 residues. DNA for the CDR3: TGTGCCACCAGTGATCATCCTAGCGGGAGATCAGAGACCCAGTACTTC. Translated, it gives CATSDHPSGRSETQYF.

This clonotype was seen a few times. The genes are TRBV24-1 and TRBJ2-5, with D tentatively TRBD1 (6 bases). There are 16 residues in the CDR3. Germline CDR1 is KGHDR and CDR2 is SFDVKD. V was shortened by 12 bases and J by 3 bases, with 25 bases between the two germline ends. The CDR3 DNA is TGTGCCTACACCAGTGAAACGGGACACTTAGAAGAGACCCAGTACTTC. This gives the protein CAYTSETGHLEETQYF.

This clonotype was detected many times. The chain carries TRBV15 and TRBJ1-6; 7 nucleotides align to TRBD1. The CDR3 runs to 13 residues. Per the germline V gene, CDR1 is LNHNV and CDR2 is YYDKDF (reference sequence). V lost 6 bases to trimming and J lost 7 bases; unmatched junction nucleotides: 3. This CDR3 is CATSGTANSPLHF. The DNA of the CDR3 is TGTGCCACCAGTGGGACAGCAAATTCACCCCTCCACTTT.

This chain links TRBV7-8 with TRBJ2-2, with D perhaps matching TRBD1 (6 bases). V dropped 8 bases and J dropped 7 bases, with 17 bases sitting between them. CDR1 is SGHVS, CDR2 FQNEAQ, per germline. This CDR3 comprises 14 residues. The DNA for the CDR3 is TGTGCCAGCCTATTCAACAGGGTGCACGGGGAGCTGTTTTTT. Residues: CASLFNRVHGELFF.

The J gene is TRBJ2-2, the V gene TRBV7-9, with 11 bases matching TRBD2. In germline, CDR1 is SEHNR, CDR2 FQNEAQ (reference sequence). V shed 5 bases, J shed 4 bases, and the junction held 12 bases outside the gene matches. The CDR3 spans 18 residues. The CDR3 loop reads CASSAGTSGPPGTGELFF. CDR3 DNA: TGTGCCAGCAGCGCCGGGACTAGCGGTCCCCCGGGCACCGGGGAGCTGTTTTTT.

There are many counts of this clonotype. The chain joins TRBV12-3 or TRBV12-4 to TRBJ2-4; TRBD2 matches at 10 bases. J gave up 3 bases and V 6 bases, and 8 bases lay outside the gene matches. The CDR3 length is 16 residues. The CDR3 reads CASRRTASGSKNIQYF. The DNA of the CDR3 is TGTGCCAGCAGAAGGACAGCTAGCGGGAGCAAAAACATTCAGTACTTC.

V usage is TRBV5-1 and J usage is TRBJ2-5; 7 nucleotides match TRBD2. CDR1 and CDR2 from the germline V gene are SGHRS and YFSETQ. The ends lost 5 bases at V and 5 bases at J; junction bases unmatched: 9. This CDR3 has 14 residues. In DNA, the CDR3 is TGCGCCAGCAGAGTGGTTTACGGGAGGGAGACCCAGTACTTC. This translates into CASRVVYGRETQYF.

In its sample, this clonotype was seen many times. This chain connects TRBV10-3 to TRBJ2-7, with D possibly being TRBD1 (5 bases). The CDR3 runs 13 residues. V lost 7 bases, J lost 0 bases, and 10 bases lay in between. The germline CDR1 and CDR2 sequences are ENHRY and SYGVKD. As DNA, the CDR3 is TGTGCCATCACTGAAGGGGTCTCCTACGAGCAGTACTTC. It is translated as CAITEGVSYEQYF.

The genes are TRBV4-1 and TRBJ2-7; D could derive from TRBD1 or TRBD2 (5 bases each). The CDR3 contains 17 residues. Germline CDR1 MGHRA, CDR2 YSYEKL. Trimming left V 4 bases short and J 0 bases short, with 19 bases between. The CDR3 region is CASSPFPIGTFSYEQYF. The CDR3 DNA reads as TGCGCCAGCAGCCCATTCCCAATTGGGACCTTCTCCTACGAGCAGTACTTC.

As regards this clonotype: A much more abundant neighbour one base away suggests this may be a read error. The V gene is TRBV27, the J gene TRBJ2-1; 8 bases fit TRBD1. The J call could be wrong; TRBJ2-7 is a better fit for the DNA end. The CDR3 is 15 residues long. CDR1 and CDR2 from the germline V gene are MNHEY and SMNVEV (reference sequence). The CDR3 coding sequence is TGTGCCAGCAGTATGGGACAGGCGCCATACAATGAGCAGTACTTC. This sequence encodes CASSMGQAPYNEQYF.

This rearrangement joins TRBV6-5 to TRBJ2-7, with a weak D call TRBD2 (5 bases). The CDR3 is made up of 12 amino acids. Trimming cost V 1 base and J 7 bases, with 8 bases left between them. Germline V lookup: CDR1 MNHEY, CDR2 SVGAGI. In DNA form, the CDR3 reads TGTGCCAGCAGTTACTTGAGGGATGAGCAGTACTTC. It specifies CASSYLRDEQYF.

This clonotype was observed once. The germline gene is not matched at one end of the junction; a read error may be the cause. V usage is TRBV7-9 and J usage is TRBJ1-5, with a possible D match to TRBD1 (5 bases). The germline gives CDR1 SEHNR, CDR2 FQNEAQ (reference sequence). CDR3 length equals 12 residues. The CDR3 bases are TGTGCCAGCAGCCGGGGGGAGCAGCCCCCGCATTTT. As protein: CASSRGEQPPHF.

As DNA, the CDR3 is TGTGCCAGCAGCTCTCGGACCGGGTCCGACTATGGCTACACCTTC. Its translation: CASSSRTGSDYGYTF. This chain links TRBV7-9 with TRBJ1-2, with D hard to call. This CDR3 comprises 15 residues. The germline V and J ends were trimmed by 4 bases and 3 bases, with 15 bases remaining between them. From germline, CDR1 is SEHNR and CDR2 FQNEAQ (reference sequence). Combining the CDR3 with reference TRBV7-9 and TRBJ1-2 gives the whole variable domain DTGVSQNPRHKITKRGQNVTFRCDPISEHNRLYWYRQTLGQGPEFLTYFQNEAQLEKSRLLSDRFSAERPKGSFSTLEIQRTEQGDSAMYLCASSSRTGSDYGYTFGSGTRLTVV.

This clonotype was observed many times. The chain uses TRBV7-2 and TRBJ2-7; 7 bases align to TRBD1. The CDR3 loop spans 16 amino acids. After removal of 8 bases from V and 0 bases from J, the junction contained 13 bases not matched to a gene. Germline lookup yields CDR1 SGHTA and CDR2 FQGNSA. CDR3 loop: CASCHRGQPSSYEQYF. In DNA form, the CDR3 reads TGTGCCAGCTGCCATAGGGGACAGCCGAGCTCCTACGAGCAGTACTTC.

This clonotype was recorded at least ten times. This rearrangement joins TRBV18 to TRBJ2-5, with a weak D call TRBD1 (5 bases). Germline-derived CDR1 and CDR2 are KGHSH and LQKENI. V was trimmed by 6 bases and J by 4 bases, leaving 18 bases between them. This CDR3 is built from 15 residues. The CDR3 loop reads CASSLYEQARETQYF. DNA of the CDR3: TGTGCCAGCTCTCTCTACGAACAGGCCCGAGAGACCCAGTACTTC.

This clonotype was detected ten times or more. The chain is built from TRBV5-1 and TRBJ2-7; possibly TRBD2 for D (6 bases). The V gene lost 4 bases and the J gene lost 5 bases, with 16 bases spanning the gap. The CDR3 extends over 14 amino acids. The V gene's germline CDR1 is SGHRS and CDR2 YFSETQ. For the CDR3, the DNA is TGCGCCAGCAGCAAACTCCCCAGCGGGCACGAGCAGTACTTC. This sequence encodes CASSKLPSGHEQYF.

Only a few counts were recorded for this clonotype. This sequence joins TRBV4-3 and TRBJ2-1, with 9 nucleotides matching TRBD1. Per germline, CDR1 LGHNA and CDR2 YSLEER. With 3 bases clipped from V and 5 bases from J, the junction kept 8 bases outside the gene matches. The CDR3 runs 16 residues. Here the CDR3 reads CASSQKPGQGDNEQFF. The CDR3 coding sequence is TGCGCCAGCAGCCAGAAACCGGGACAGGGTGACAATGAGCAGTTCTTC.

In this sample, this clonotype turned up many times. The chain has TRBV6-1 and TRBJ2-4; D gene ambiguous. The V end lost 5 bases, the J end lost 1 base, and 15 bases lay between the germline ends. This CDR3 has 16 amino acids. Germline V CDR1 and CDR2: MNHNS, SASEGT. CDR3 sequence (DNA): TGTGCCAGCAGTAAAACTCAAATGGGGGCCAAAAACATTCAGTACTTC. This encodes CASSKTQMGAKNIQYF.

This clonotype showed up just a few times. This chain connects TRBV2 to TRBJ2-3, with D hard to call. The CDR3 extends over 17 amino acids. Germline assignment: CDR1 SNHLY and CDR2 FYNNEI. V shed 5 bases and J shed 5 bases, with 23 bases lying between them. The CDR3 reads CASSKDRRAVAEDTQYF. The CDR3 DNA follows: TGTGCCAGCAGTAAAGATAGACGGGCGGTCGCCGAAGATACGCAGTATTTT.

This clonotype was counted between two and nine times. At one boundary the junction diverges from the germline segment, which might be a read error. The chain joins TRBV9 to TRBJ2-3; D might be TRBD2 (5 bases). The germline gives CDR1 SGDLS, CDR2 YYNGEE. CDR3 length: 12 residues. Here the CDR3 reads CANSGRTDTQYF. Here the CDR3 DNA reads TGTGCCAACAGCGGACGCACAGATACGCAGTATTTT.

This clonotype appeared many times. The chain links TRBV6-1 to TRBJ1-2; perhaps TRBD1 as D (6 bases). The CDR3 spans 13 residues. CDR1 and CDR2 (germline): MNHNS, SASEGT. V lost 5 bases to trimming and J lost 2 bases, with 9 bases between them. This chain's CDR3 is CASSSGTNYGYTF. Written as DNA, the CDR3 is TGTGCCAGCAGTTCCGGGACAAACTATGGCTACACCTTC.

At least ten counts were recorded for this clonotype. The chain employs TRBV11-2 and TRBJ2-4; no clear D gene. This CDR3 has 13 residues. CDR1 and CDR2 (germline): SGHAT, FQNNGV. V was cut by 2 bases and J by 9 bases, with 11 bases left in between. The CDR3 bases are TGTGCCAGCAGCTTACGTGGGAAGATCATTCAGTACTTC. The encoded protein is CASSLRGKIIQYF.

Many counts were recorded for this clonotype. CDR3 coding DNA: TGTGCCAGCAGTGAAGGACAGGGGCTCCCTATCGGCAATCAGCCCCAGCATTTT. As protein: CASSEGQGLPIGNQPQHF. This rearrangement joins TRBV2 to TRBJ1-5, with TRBD1 matching over 8 bases. The junction had 10 bases not matched to a gene; V was cut back by 1 base and J by 2 bases. The V gene's germline CDR1 is SNHLY and CDR2 FYNNEI. CDR3 length: 18 amino acids.

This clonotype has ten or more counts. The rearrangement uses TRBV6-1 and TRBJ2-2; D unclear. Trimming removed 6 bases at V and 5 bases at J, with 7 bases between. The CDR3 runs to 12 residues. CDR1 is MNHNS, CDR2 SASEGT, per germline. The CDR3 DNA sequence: TGTGCCAGCAGCGCCGGTACCGGGGAGCTGTTTTTT. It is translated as CASSAGTGELFF.

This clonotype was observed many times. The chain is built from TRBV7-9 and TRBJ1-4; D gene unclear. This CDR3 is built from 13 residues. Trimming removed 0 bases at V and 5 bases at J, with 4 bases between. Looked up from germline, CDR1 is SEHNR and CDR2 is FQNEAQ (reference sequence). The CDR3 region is CASSLALNEKLFF. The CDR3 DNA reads TGTGCCAGCAGCTTAGCTCTCAATGAAAAACTGTTTTTT.

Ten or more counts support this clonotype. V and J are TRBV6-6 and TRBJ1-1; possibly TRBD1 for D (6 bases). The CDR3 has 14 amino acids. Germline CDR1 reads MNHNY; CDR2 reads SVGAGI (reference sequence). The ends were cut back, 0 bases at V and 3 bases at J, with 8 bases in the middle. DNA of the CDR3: TGTGCCAGCAGTTACTCGTCAGGGGACACTGAAGCTTTCTTT. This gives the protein CASSYSSGDTEAFF.

CDR3 amino acids: CASSSLYRDMNTEAFF. Here the CDR3 DNA reads TGCGCCAGCAGCTCATTGTACAGAGATATGAACACTGAAGCTTTCTTT. J is TRBJ1-1 and V is TRBV5-1; D unresolved. The CDR3 totals 16 residues. With 3 bases removed from V and 0 bases from J, the gap between germline ends came to 15 bases. CDR1 and CDR2 from the germline V gene are SGHRS and YFSETQ.

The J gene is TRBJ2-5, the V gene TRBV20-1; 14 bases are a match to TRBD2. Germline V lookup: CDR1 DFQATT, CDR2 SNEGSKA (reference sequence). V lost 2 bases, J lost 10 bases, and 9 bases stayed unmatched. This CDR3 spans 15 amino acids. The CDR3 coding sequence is TGCAGTGCTAGAATCCCGGGACTAGCGGGAGAGGGCCAGTACTTC. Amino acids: CSARIPGLAGEGQYF.